The sequence of this TCR beta chain was determined in a study of OX40 agonist ivuxolimab in advanced cancers. Overall study: People in dose escalation had one of these cancers: hepatocellular carcinoma, melanoma, renal cell or head and neck cancer.

Regarding this clone: Its antigen is unknown.

Only in-frame clones appear in the TCRdb table, and some are missing; sequencing was by immunoSEQ multiplex PCR. The repertoire includes about 35,000 clones, about four fifths of them detected once, and 12% sits in the top ten. Findings and limits, study-wide: The specificity for antigen of the expanded peripheral T cells was not determined.

V dropped 2 bases and J dropped 10 bases, with 9 bases sitting between them. Germline V CDR1 and CDR2: LGHNA, YSLEER. The CDR3 has 12 residues. The sample in question was CD4+ or CD8+ T cells sorted from blood, obtained in a trial of the OX40 agonist ivuxolimab. This sequence originates from an adult with an advanced solid tumor such as melanoma, head and neck, liver or kidney cancer. The chain couples TRBV4-3 to TRBJ2-1; maybe TRBD2 (6 bases). The CDR3 loop is CASSQTSYEQFF. In nucleotides, the CDR3 is TGCGCCAGCAGCCAAACTAGCTACGAGCAGTTCTTC.